What follows describes a single TCR beta chain. This CDR3 has 16 residues. The V and J ends lost 3 bases and 5 bases, in that order; junction bases with no gene match: 9. From germline, CDR1 is KGHSH and CDR2 LQKENI. The data are from a study of blood T cell repertoires in COVID-19. Participants were aged about 18 to 100 years, lived in 20 to 25 US areas, and enrolled virtually. Which cohort a participant joined came from the clinical history participants gave. Donors in Cohort 3 who had recovered were those with two negative PCRs, healthcare professional clearance, or resolution of their symptoms. Sequenced by immunoSEQ multiplex PCR; TCRdb stores in-frame clones only, minus some. The profile covers more than 250,000 clones, with about 92% appearing a single time and around 18% taken by the ten largest.

Sequenced sample: PBMCs or T cells enriched from blood (not recorded which). This chain uses TRBV18 with TRBJ2-1; 8 bases are shared with TRBD2. This clonotype was obtained from a woman in her 30s who had recovered from COVID-19. The CDR3 DNA follows: TGTGCCAGCTCACCCTATAATATCGGGGGGGACAATGAGCAGTTCTTC. It yields the protein CASSPYNIGGDNEQFF.